This T cell receptor beta chain emerged from a study of cytomegalovirus exposure and HLA in healthy donors. Points on this clone: The antigen is undetermined.

PCR employed 60 Vbeta and 13 Jbeta primers. Clones were sequenced by immunoSEQ multiplex PCR, and TCRdb holds only the in-frame ones, with some missing. This table holds 170,000 or so clones, 70% to 80% found once. The V gene lost 5 bases and the J gene lost 2 bases, with 14 bases spanning the gap. Germline V CDR1 and CDR2: SGHTA, FQGTGA. The CDR3 runs 15 residues. Study observations and caveats: A likely sequencing artifact accounted for one observed cluster of highly shared sequence variants. For TCR beta chains, V- and J-gene trimming was later linked to a missense DCLRE1C variant. About 87% or about 30% of the time was how often most TCR beta V segments were productive, according to an earlier analysis.

The specimen was PBMCs. The rearrangement uses TRBV7-3 and TRBJ2-3; D might be TRBD2 (6 bases). The source of this sequence is a woman in her fifties or sixties in good health and CMV-seropositive. CDR3 in amino acids: CASSPGGGNTDTQYF. Written as DNA, the CDR3 is TGTGCCAGCAGCCCGGGTGGGGGGAACACAGATACGCAGTATTTT.